The next 27 T cell receptor beta chains were all read from a single sample in a study of shared clonotypes between healthy human individuals. The repertoire was sequenced with immunoSEQ multiplex PCR; TCRdb's copy has only in-frame clones and lacks some. In the table there are about 2.4 million clones, roughly 92% of which are singletons. Material for sequencing was naive CD4+ T cells sorted from blood. The subset was: CD45RA+ positively selected. All receptors come from a man between 18 and 35 years old in good health.

This chain connects TRBV14 to TRBJ2-1; 9 bases fit TRBD2. V trimming: 5 bases; J trimming: 3 bases; junction bases outside the gene matches: 8. The CDR3 has 16 residues. Germline lookup yields CDR1 SGHDN and CDR2 FVKESK. CDR3: CASSYRPSGVYNEQFF. CDR3 nucleotide sequence: TGTGCCAGCAGCTATCGCCCTAGCGGGGTCTACAATGAGCAGTTCTTC.

The V call is TRBV5-4, the J call TRBJ2-7; 12 bases align to TRBD2. Germline V gene data show CDR1 as SGHNT and CDR2 as YYREEE (reference sequence). V lost 4 bases to trimming and J lost 6 bases; unmatched junction nucleotides: 11. The length of the CDR3 is 16 residues. The CDR3 region has the DNA TGTGCCAGCAGCCCGACTAGCGGGAGAGGACTCAGCGAGCAGTACTTC. Residues: CASSPTSGRGLSEQYF.

The chain recombines TRBV30 with TRBJ2-5; D perhaps matches TRBD1 (6 bases). The CDR3 is made up of 15 amino acids. Germline V gene lookup returns CDR1 GTSNPN and CDR2 SVGIG (reference sequence). Trimming left V 1 base short and J 7 bases short, with 19 bases between. The DNA for the CDR3 is TGTGCCTGGAGTGCCAGGGACACCCTCAGGGGGACCCAGTACTTC. Protein sequence: CAWSARDTLRGTQYF.

The V call is TRBV30, the J call TRBJ1-3; the D gene is possibly TRBD1 (5 bases). This CDR3 region has 14 residues. Trimming removed 5 bases at V and 0 bases at J, with 11 bases between. CDR1 and CDR2 (germline): GTSNPN, SVGIG (reference sequence). In DNA, the CDR3 is TGTGCCTGGGCGGGGGAGAGCTCTGGAAACACCATATATTTT. It yields the protein CAWAGESSGNTIYF.

V usage is TRBV19 and J usage is TRBJ1-1; D might be TRBD1 (5 bases). Looked up from germline, CDR1 is LNHDA and CDR2 is SQIVND (reference sequence). Trimming cost V 3 bases and J 0 bases, with 14 bases left between them. CDR3 length: 16 residues. CDR3 nucleotides: TGTGCCAGTAGTATTGGGGGGACTGCAATGAACACTGAAGCTTTCTTT. Translated, it gives CASSIGGTAMNTEAFF.

V usage is TRBV18 and J usage is TRBJ2-2; D unresolved. Germline V gene data show CDR1 as KGHSH and CDR2 as LQKENI. The CDR3 totals 13 residues. V lost 0 bases to trimming and J lost 8 bases, with 7 bases between them. The CDR3 here is CASSPPVQGELFF. The CDR3 DNA reads as TGTGCCAGCTCACCACCCGTTCAGGGGGAGCTGTTTTTT.

The V and J genes are TRBV28 and TRBJ2-7, with D perhaps being TRBD1 or TRBD2 (5 bases each). Germline lookup yields CDR1 MDHEN and CDR2 SYDVKM. The CDR3 totals 15 residues. V dropped 3 bases and J dropped 2 bases, with 14 bases sitting between them. CDR3 DNA: TGTGCCAGCAGTTTTATCCGAGGGACCCCCTACGAGCAGTACTTC. Encoded protein: CASSFIRGTPYEQYF. The full variable domain, in which reference TRBV28 and TRBJ2-7 provide the parts outside the CDR3, is DVKVTQSSRYLVKRTGEKVFLECVQDMDHENMFWYRQDPGLGLRLIYFSYDVKMKEKGDIPEGYSVSREKKERFSLILESASTNQTSMYLCASSFIRGTPYEQYFGPGTRLTVT.

CDR3 amino acids: CASSLGSRLDRSYEQYF. CDR3 bases: TGTGCCAGCAGCTTGGGATCCCGACTAGATCGGTCCTACGAGCAGTACTTC. The rearrangement joins TRBV5-4 to TRBJ2-7, with TRBD2 as a possible D gene (6 bases). The germline V gene has CDR1 SGHNT and CDR2 YYREEE (reference sequence). Deletions cut 0 bases from V and 1 base from J, with 17 bases between. The CDR3 covers 17 residues.

A word on this clone: The sample carries other DNA sequences with the same CDR3. The V call is TRBV6-1, the J call TRBJ2-1; 10 bases map to TRBD2. The germline gives CDR1 MNHNS, CDR2 SASEGT. The CDR3 runs 15 residues. V lost 6 bases, J lost 2 bases, and 4 bases stayed unmatched. In DNA, the CDR3 is TGTGCCAGCAGGGGTCTAGCGGGAGCCTACAATGAGCAGTTCTTC. It encodes CASRGLAGAYNEQFF.

The genes are TRBV12-5 and TRBJ2-5; TRBD1 is a possible D gene (5 bases). V lost 6 bases to trimming and J lost 5 bases, with 10 bases between them. This CDR3 spans 12 amino acids. Germline lookup yields CDR1 LGHNT and CDR2 FRNRAP. CDR3 loop: CASGDRSETQYF. CDR3 nucleotides: TGTGCTAGTGGAGACAGATCGGAGACCCAGTACTTC. The entire variable domain, with the rest obtained from reference TRBV12-5 and TRBJ2-5, is as follows: DARVTQTPRHKVTEMGQEVTMRCQPILGHNTVFWYRQTMMQGLELLAYFRNRAPLDDSGMPKDRFSAEMPDATLATLKIQPSEPRDSAVYFCASGDRSETQYFGPGTRLLVL.

V gene TRBV19 combines with J gene TRBJ1-1; D unclear. The CDR3 runs 15 residues. V was clipped by 1 base and J by 5 bases, with 14 bases between them. CDR1 and CDR2 (germline): LNHDA, SQIVND (reference sequence). This chain's CDR3 is CASSIVFSPRTEAFF. The CDR3 nucleotides are TGTGCCAGTAGTATAGTGTTTAGCCCAAGGACTGAAGCTTTCTTT.

This clone was observed a handful of times. The V call is TRBV30, the J call TRBJ1-5; D call uncertain. Trimming took off 0 bases at V and 7 bases at J, with 10 bases between the two ends. There are 13 residues in the CDR3. The germline CDR1 and CDR2 sequences are GTSNPN and SVGIG (reference sequence). CDR3 coding DNA: TGTGCCTGGAGTGTTTCGGCAGTCCAGCCCCAGCATTTT. This gives the protein CAWSVSAVQPQHF. Looking up the rest from reference TRBV30 and TRBJ1-5 gives the full variable domain: SQTIHQWPATLVQPVGSPLSLECTVEGTSNPNLYWYRQAAGRGLQLLFYSVGIGQISSEVPQNLSASRPQDRQFILSSKKLLLSDSGFYLCAWSVSAVQPQHFGDGTRLSIL.

This clone has a single count. This rearrangement joins TRBV12-5 to TRBJ2-6; no clear D gene. V shed 6 bases and J shed 1 base, with 10 bases lying between them. This CDR3 comprises 15 residues. CDR1 is LGHNT and CDR2 is FRNRAP in the germline V gene. CDR3 sequence (DNA): TGTGCTAGTGGCCGCCTAGGATCTGGGGCCAACGTCCTGACTTTC. It codes for CASGRLGSGANVLTF.

With respect to this clone: A junction end diverges from the germline sequence, so it may reflect a read error. This chain connects TRBV7-3 to TRBJ2-1; D may be TRBD1 (5 bases). Germline CDR1 is SGHTA and CDR2 is FQGTGA. The CDR3 has 14 amino acids. CDR3 sequence reads: CASSLTGAYNEQFF. CDR3 DNA: TGTGCCAGCAGCCTAACAGGAGCCTACAATGAGCAGTTCTTC.

Regarding this clone: The identical CDR3 is also encoded by other nucleotide sequences in the sample. The chain couples TRBV4-1 to TRBJ2-1, with TRBD2 as a possible D gene (5 bases). Trimming removed 0 bases from V and 0 bases from J, with 9 bases in between. The CDR3 loop spans 16 amino acids. CDR1 is MGHRA and CDR2 is YSYEKL in the germline V gene. CDR3 loop: CASSQDSGSSYNEQFF. CDR3 nucleotide sequence: TGCGCCAGCAGCCAAGATTCGGGGAGCTCCTACAATGAGCAGTTCTTC.

CDR3 nucleotides: TGTGCCAGCAGTTGGACTAGCGGGGGACAGTTCTTC. This codes for CASSWTSGGQFF. The chain couples TRBV6-6 to TRBJ2-1, with 13 nucleotides matching TRBD2. Losses at the gene ends were 4 bases for V and 13 bases for J; bases not matched to a gene: 1. The CDR3 is 12 amino acids. The germline CDR1 and CDR2 sequences are MNHNY and SVGAGI (reference sequence).

This clone was recorded only once. This chain links TRBV5-5 with TRBJ1-1, with 9 bases fitting TRBD1. CDR1 is SGHKS, CDR2 YYEKEE, per germline (reference sequence). The CDR3 extends over 15 amino acids. Unmatched junction bases numbered 8, after V lost 4 bases and J lost 4 bases. The CDR3 coding sequence is TGTGCCAGCAGCCCGAGACAGGGGGTAGGCACTGAAGCTTTCTTT. Encoded protein: CASSPRQGVGTEAFF.

J is TRBJ2-5 and V is TRBV30; 9 bases fit TRBD2. The end of the DNA aligns better with TRBJ2-7, so the J call may be wrong. The germline V gene has CDR1 GTSNPN and CDR2 SVGIG (reference sequence). This CDR3 has 16 residues. CDR3 region: CAWSALGREGHVEQYF. The CDR3 region has the DNA TGTGCCTGGAGTGCCCTCGGGCGGGAGGGCCATGTCGAGCAGTACTTC.

In regard to this clone: The sample holds other DNA sequences that translate to the same CDR3. The chain links TRBV18 to TRBJ2-5; TRBD1 matches 12 bases. The CDR3 contains 15 residues. The germline V gene encodes CDR1 KGHSH and CDR2 LQKENI. The J segment lost 5 bases and the V segment lost 6 bases, leaving 7 bases of the junction unmatched. CDR3 residues: CASSPRDRGLETQYF. CDR3 DNA: TGTGCCAGCTCCCCCCGGGACAGGGGGCTGGAGACCCAGTACTTC.

The J gene is TRBJ2-5, the V gene TRBV4-3; 7 bases are shared with TRBD1. The better agreement between TRBJ2-7 and the DNA end casts doubt on the J call. CDR3 length: 15 residues. Germline values: CDR1 LGHNA, CDR2 YSLEER. The chain's CDR3 is CASSQEKGGSYEQYF. In DNA form, the CDR3 reads TGCGCCAGCAGCCAAGAAAAAGGGGGCTCATACGAGCAGTACTTC.

The rearrangement links TRBV2 to TRBJ1-1; D is possibly TRBD1 (6 bases). CDR1 is SNHLY and CDR2 is FYNNEI in the germline V gene. The CDR3 runs 13 residues. V dropped 7 bases and J dropped 4 bases, with 13 bases sitting between them. CDR3 loop: CASTTEGGTEAFF. CDR3 nucleotide sequence: TGTGCCAGCACCACGGAGGGGGGCACTGAAGCTTTCTTT.

The CDR3 region is CASTKGAGTDTQYF. The CDR3 nucleotides are TGTGCCAGCACCAAGGGGGCCGGGACAGATACGCAGTATTTT. The J gene is TRBJ2-3, the V gene TRBV9, with 7 bases fitting TRBD1. Trimming cost V 6 bases and J 3 bases; bases outside gene matches: 7. Germline CDR1 reads SGDLS; CDR2 reads YYNGEE. The CDR3 runs to 14 residues.

This clone was counted between two and nine times. The chain joins TRBV28 to TRBJ1-5, with D tentatively TRBD1 (6 bases). The CDR3 runs to 13 residues. Germline V gene sequence: CDR1 MDHEN, CDR2 SYDVKM. V gave up 7 bases and J gave up 2 bases, with 9 bases separating them. CDR3 DNA sequence: TGTGCCAGCAAACAGGGCGGCAATCAGCCCCAGCATTTT. Translated, it gives CASKQGGNQPQHF.

This clone was seen a single time. The CDR3 is CASSQESSTGGAQYF. The CDR3 coding sequence is TGCGCCAGCAGCCAAGAAAGTAGCACAGGGGGAGCTCAGTACTTC. The chain combines TRBV4-1 with TRBJ2-7; TRBD1 aligns across 8 bases. The length of the CDR3 is 15 residues. The germline V gene encodes CDR1 MGHRA and CDR2 YSYEKL. With V trimmed by 0 bases and J by 10 bases, 11 bases remained unmatched.

The chain is built from TRBV7-2 and TRBJ1-4; D not resolved. The CDR3 consists of 16 residues. Germline lookup yields CDR1 SGHTA and CDR2 FQGNSA. The ends were cut back, 0 bases at V and 0 bases at J, with 8 bases in the middle. CDR3 protein: CASSLAGQTTNEKLFF. CDR3 nucleotides: TGTGCCAGCAGCTTAGCGGGCCAAACAACTAATGAAAAACTGTTTTTT.

The chain carries TRBV6-5 and TRBJ1-5; TRBD1 aligns across 7 bases. The CDR3 totals 15 residues. Germline V lookup: CDR1 MNHEY, CDR2 SVGAGI. With V trimmed by 7 bases and J by 0 bases, 6 bases remained unmatched. DNA for the CDR3: TGTGCCAGCACGGGGACAGTTAATAGCAATCAGCCCCAGCATTTT. Protein sequence: CASTGTVNSNQPQHF.

The V and J genes are TRBV6-1 and TRBJ2-1, with 11 bases aligning to TRBD2. This CDR3 region has 15 residues. With 6 bases clipped from V and 13 bases from J, the junction kept 14 bases outside the gene matches. Germline-derived CDR1 and CDR2 are MNHNS and SASEGT. In DNA form, the CDR3 reads TGTGCCAGCAGCCCGACTAGCGGGGCCTCCCTAGAACAGTTCTTC. Translated: CASSPTSGASLEQFF.